The rows below give T cell receptor beta chains drawn from one sample of a study of T cells in Graves' hyperthyroidism and ophthalmopathy. TCRdb passed the multiplex PCR reads through MiXCR, listing each CDR3 protein once. The table lists 460,000 or so distinct CDR3 sequences, 13% to 15% of them singletons. Sequenced sample: blood. All receptors come from a woman between 18 and 30 years old with Graves' hyperthyroidism. Both conserved end residues are part of each CDR3. D genes are given only for firm matches. Clone size, where shown, is once, few, many, or a class for clones that have expanded.

v_call	d_call	clone_size	j_call	cdr3_aa	cdr3_nt
TRBV19	TRBD1	-	TRBJ2-2	CASSIDRTGNTGELFF	TGTGCCAGTAGTATAGACAGGACAGGGAACACCGGGGAGCTGTTTTTT
TRBV2	-	many	TRBJ2-1	CASRVGEQFF	TGTGCCAGCAGGGTAGGAGAGCAGTTCTTC
TRBV19	-	few	TRBJ1-2	CASRGTGSYGYTF	TGTGCCAGTAGGGGAACAGGGAGCTATGGCTACACCTTC
TRBV11-2	-	many	TRBJ1-1	CASSQGLEAFF	TGTGCCAGCAGTCAGGGGCTTGAAGCTTTCTTT
TRBV11-3	-	many	TRBJ2-7	CASSPPGGSQAEQYF	TGTGCCAGCAGCCCCCCCGGGGGATCTCAAGCGGAGCAGTACTTC
TRBV27	-	few	TRBJ1-5	CASKRKGDQPQHF	TGTGCCAGTAAGCGGAAAGGGGATCAGCCCCAGCATTTT
TRBV7-8	-	few	TRBJ2-6	CASSLFSYSGANVLTF	TGTGCCAGCAGCTTATTTTCCTACTCTGGGGCCAACGTCCTGACTTTC
TRBV7-9	TRBD2	many	TRBJ2-7	CASSKREPAYEQYF	TGTGCCAGCAGCAAGCGGGAACCCGCCTACGAGCAGTACTTC
TRBV6-5	TRBD1	few	TRBJ1-1	CASTTTGTGNTEAFF	TGTGCCAGCACTACCACCGGGACAGGGAACACTGAAGCTTTCTTT
TRBV7-3	TRBD1	many	TRBJ1-1	CASSRQGGGSTEAFF	TGTGCCAGCAGCCGACAGGGGGGAGGGTCGACTGAAGCTTTCTTT
TRBV7-3	-	few	TRBJ2-3	CASSLLGASTDTQYF	TGTGCCAGCAGCTTATTGGGGGCTAGCACAGATACGCAGTATTTT
TRBV10-3	TRBD1	many	TRBJ1-1	CAISEPKTGTLF	TGTGCCATCAGTGAGCCAAAGACAGGGACACTCTTT
TRBV19	TRBD1	few	TRBJ1-2	CASTRTGIGRYTF	TGTGCCAGTACCAGGACAGGGATTGGTCGCTACACCTTC
TRBV7-3	TRBD2	-	TRBJ2-1	CASSHLPGLADNEQFF	TGTGCCAGCAGCCACCTGCCGGGACTAGCGGACAATGAGCAGTTCTTC
TRBV11-3	-	many	TRBJ1-1	CASSSRNTEAFF	TGTGCCAGCAGTAGTCGGAACACTGAAGCTTTCTTT
TRBV5-6	TRBD2	few	TRBJ2-1	CASSGGLAEYNEQFF	TGTGCCAGCAGCGGGGGACTAGCGGAGTACAATGAGCAGTTCTTC
TRBV2	TRBD2	few	TRBJ2-3	CASSLGLAGGDTDTQYF	TGTGCCAGCAGCTTAGGCCTTGCGGGAGGGGACACAGATACGCAGTATTTT
TRBV7-3	TRBD2	many	TRBJ2-2	CASGPGSGSGGELFF	TGTGCCAGCGGTCCAGGGAGCGGGAGTGGCGGGGAGCTGTTTTTT
TRBV11-2	TRBD2	many	TRBJ2-3	CASSFSGRVGTDTQYF	TGTGCCAGCAGCTTTAGCGGGAGGGTAGGCACAGATACGCAGTATTTT
TRBV24-1	TRBD1	-	TRBJ2-5	CATSELGQNQETQYF	TGTGCCACCAGTGAGCTGGGACAGAACCAAGAGACCCAGTACTTC
TRBV7-8	-	-	TRBJ1-3	CASSLRGGNTIYF	TGTGCCAGCAGCTTACGAGGGGGTAACACCATATATTTT
TRBV19	-	few	TRBJ1-1	CASLDHPFEAFF	TGTGCCAGTCTCGATCACCCATTTGAAGCTTTCTTT
TRBV5-1	-	few	TRBJ2-6	CASSSPTGQFSGANVLTF	TGCGCCAGCAGCTCGCCCACCGGACAGTTCTCTGGGGCCAACGTCCTGACTTTC
TRBV6-1	TRBD1	many	TRBJ1-5	CASSPGTGPNQPQHF	TGTGCCAGCAGCCCCGGGACAGGCCCCAATCAGCCCCAGCATTTT
TRBV2	-	many	TRBJ1-2	CASRMGREHGYTF	TGTGCCAGCAGGATGGGCAGGGAGCATGGCTACACCTTC
TRBV5-1	TRBD2	many	TRBJ2-1	CASSLVSGSLDEQFF	TGCGCCAGCAGCTTGGTTAGCGGGAGCCTAGATGAGCAGTTCTTC
TRBV7-3	-	many	TRBJ1-1	CASSPTTGYTEAFF	TGTGCCAGCAGCCCTACGACAGGCTACACTGAAGCTTTCTTT
TRBV19	-	-	TRBJ2-4	CASRGIIQYF	TGTGCCAGTAGGGGAATCATTCAGTACTTC
TRBV30	-	many	TRBJ2-1	CAWSAGPGDEQFF	TGTGCCTGGAGTGCGGGGCCCGGGGATGAGCAGTTCTTC
TRBV9	TRBD2	many	TRBJ2-3	CASSVSTISLTSGRDTQYF	TGTGCCAGCAGCGTATCCACGATCTCTTTGACTAGCGGGAGGGATACGCAGTATTTT
TRBV9	-	many	TRBJ1-2	CASSGGPANYGYTF	TGTGCCAGCAGCGGAGGGCCAGCTAACTATGGCTACACCTTC
TRBV12-3/TRBV12-4	-	few	TRBJ2-7	CASSPDSSGYEQYF	TGTGCCAGCAGTCCCGACTCATCGGGGTACGAGCAGTACTTC
TRBV3-1	TRBD1	-	TRBJ2-2	CTSSRGDRGHYPGELFF	TGTACCAGCAGCCGTGGCGACAGGGGCCATTACCCCGGGGAGCTGTTTTTT
TRBV7-9	-	few	TRBJ1-4	CASSLGSGLSNEKLFF	TGTGCCAGCAGCTTGGGATCGGGGCTATCTAATGAAAAACTGTTTTTT
TRBV20-1	TRBD1	-	TRBJ1-6	CSARGGQGNNSPLHF	TGCAGTGCTAGAGGGGGACAGGGGAATAATTCACCCCTCCACTTT